The table lists the clone carrying this TCR beta chain with a few counts. Sequencing was performed with immunoSEQ multiplex PCR; in TCRdb, only in-frame clones are kept and a portion is missing. The data hold fewer than 350,000 clones, with roughly 85% observed a single time. The data were taken from a study of blood T cell repertoires in COVID-19. Looked up from germline, CDR1 is SEHNR and CDR2 is FQNEAQ (reference sequence). The CDR3 contains 16 residues. The V and J ends lost 4 bases and 7 bases, in that order; junction bases with no gene match: 13. This receptor was identified in a woman between 40 and 50 years old who had recovered from COVID-19. Sequenced input: PBMCs or T cells enriched from blood (not recorded which). V gene TRBV7-9 combines with J gene TRBJ2-7; 10 bases match TRBD1. The CDR3 DNA reads as TGTGCCAGCAGCTCAGATGGGACAGGGGCCCTGTTGGAGCAGTACTTC. Translated, it gives CASSSDGTGALLEQYF.